The clone carrying this T cell receptor (beta chain) was recorded at least ten times. CDR3 length: 14 residues. The V gene end was trimmed by 6 bases and the J gene end by 4 bases; junction bases not matched to a gene: 6. Germline V gene data show CDR1 as WSHSY and CDR2 as SAAADI. The data belong to a study of Graves' ophthalmopathy and Graves' hyperthyroidism. Study-level information: Samples of peripheral blood were obtained at initial diagnosis, prior to treatment of any kind.

The authors amplified TCR beta CDR3 regions from RNA transcripts. First-round RT-PCR relied on HTBI primers, and a second-round multiplex PCR came next. TCRdb fed the multiplex PCR reads into MiXCR, producing one record per CDR3 protein. The sample includes hundreds of thousands of distinct CDR3 sequences, 35% to 50% of them seen just once. The sequenced sample was peripheral blood. The V gene is TRBV10-2, the J gene TRBJ1-5; 7 nucleotides align to TRBD1. This clonotype was obtained from an adult man with Graves' ophthalmopathy. The CDR3 region is CASRGMDRNQPQHF. CDR3 sequence (DNA): TGCGCCAGCAGGGGGATGGACAGGAATCAGCCCCAGCATTTT.